This T cell receptor (beta chain) derives from a study of identifying expanded T cells in peripheral blood. Only in-frame clones appear in the TCRdb table, and some are missing; sequencing was by immunoSEQ multiplex PCR. Among around 70,000 clones listed, roughly 88% were seen once. The germline V gene has CDR1 SGHTA and CDR2 FQGNSA. The CDR3 has 14 amino acids. Trimming cost V 5 bases and J 6 bases, with 13 bases left between them. The sequence was collected from a person aged 18 to 70 in good health. The chain uses TRBV7-2 and TRBJ2-2; weak D call: TRBD2 (6 bases). Specimen: blood. The CDR3 sequence: CASSRVPGAGELFF. CDR3 bases: TGTGCCAGCAGCCGAGTCCCGGGGGCCGGGGAGCTGTTTTTT.